The text below deals with one T cell receptor beta chain. These data originate in a study of blood T cell repertoires in COVID-19. In the study overall: Collection of acute and convalescent COVID-19 samples took place in the United States, Italy and Spain. T cells, B-cell-depleted T cells, or PBMCs provided the cDNA or gDNA that served as material.

Methods used by the authors: Estimation of nucleated cell counts relied on the amplification of reference gene primers. Sequencing used immunoSEQ multiplex PCR; TCRdb keeps in-frame clones, though not all of them. That table gives V, J and clone size, and the DNA gave D and trimming. In the table there are approximately 150,000 clones, approximately 88% of which are singletons. The sample comprised peripheral blood. The clonotype comes from a human donor in a cohort sampled during active COVID-19.

CDR3 protein: CASSATGATDTQYF. Here the CDR3 DNA reads TGTGCCAGTAGTGCAACAGGGGCCACAGATACGCAGTATTTT. The gene calls are TRBV19 and TRBJ2-3; 7 nucleotides agree with TRBD1. With 5 bases clipped from V and 2 bases from J, the junction kept 4 bases outside the gene matches. Looked up from germline, CDR1 is LNHDA and CDR2 is SQIVND (reference sequence). The CDR3 covers 14 residues.